This record looks at one T cell receptor (beta chain) sequence and its context. The data were obtained in a study of blood T cell repertoires in COVID-19. Turning to the study itself: Sources were T cells, B-cell-depleted T cells, or PBMCs; the material itself was cDNA or gDNA.

Assay used: immunoSEQ multiplex PCR; TCRdb lists only in-frame clones, some missing. This sample has around 320,000 clones, with almost 90% found just once. The sequence was collected from a woman younger than 35 with acute COVID-19. Sample: PBMCs or T cells enriched from blood (not recorded which).

DNA of the CDR3: TGCGCCAGCAGCTTGAGACTAGCGGGAGGTATAGATACGCAGTATTTT. It encodes CASSLRLAGGIDTQYF. The V call is TRBV5-1, the J call TRBJ2-3, with TRBD2 matching over 13 bases. CDR3 length: 16 amino acids. Germline CDR1 is SGHRS and CDR2 is YFSETQ. The V and J ends lost 1 base and 5 bases, in that order; junction bases with no gene match: 4.